Each of the 4 T cell receptor beta chains below was sequenced from the same sample in a study of CD8+CD57+ T cells in acquired aplastic anemia. In patients chosen for sequencing, flow cytometry had shown CD8+CD57+ cell expansion. CDR3 and TCR beta VDJ profiling relied on genomic DNA as the template. TCRdb processed the reads anew with MiXCR; each CDR3 protein has one entry. The sample lists nearly 60,000 distinct CDR3 sequences, roughly three fifths occurring once. The source material was sorted CD4+, CD8+, or CD8+CD57+ T cells (not recorded which) from PBMCs. The source of these receptors is a human donor with aplastic anemia.

The chain joins TRBV7-6 to TRBJ1-1, with D maybe TRBD1 (5 bases). Trimming removed 2 bases at V and 1 base at J, with 11 bases between. CDR1 and CDR2 (germline): SGHVS, FNYEAQ. The CDR3 runs 15 residues. CDR3 sequence (DNA): TGTGCCAGCAGCTTACTTGGAACAGGGAACACTGAAGCTTTCTTT. Its translation is CASSLLGTGNTEAFF.

This chain joins TRBV10-3 and TRBJ2-7; 7 bases map to TRBD1. CDR1 is ENHRY and CDR2 is SYGVKD in the germline V gene. The CDR3 consists of 15 residues. V dropped 3 bases and J dropped 0; count of bases not matched to a gene: 5. The CDR3 loop is CAISDPGQVSYEQYF. CDR3 coding DNA: TGTGCCATCAGTGACCCCGGACAGGTCTCCTACGAGCAGTACTTC.

The DNA of the CDR3 is TGTGCCAGCAGTGAAGGGATCCGTGACGAGCAGTACTTC. It specifies CASSEGIRDEQYF. V and J are TRBV6-1 and TRBJ2-7; no definite D call. This CDR3 spans 13 amino acids. Germline CDR1 and CDR2: MNHNS and SASEGT. V lost 1 base and J 5 bases, leaving 9 bases between the germline ends.

This clonotype came up a few times. The V gene is TRBV15, the J gene TRBJ1-3, with TRBD1 as a possible D gene (5 bases). V dropped 3 bases and J dropped 2 bases, with 8 bases sitting between them. The CDR3 loop spans 14 amino acids. Germline V gives CDR1 LNHNV, CDR2 YYDKDF (reference sequence). DNA of the CDR3: TGTGCCACCAGCAGCGACAGAACTGGAAACACCATATATTTT. It translates to CATSSDRTGNTIYF.